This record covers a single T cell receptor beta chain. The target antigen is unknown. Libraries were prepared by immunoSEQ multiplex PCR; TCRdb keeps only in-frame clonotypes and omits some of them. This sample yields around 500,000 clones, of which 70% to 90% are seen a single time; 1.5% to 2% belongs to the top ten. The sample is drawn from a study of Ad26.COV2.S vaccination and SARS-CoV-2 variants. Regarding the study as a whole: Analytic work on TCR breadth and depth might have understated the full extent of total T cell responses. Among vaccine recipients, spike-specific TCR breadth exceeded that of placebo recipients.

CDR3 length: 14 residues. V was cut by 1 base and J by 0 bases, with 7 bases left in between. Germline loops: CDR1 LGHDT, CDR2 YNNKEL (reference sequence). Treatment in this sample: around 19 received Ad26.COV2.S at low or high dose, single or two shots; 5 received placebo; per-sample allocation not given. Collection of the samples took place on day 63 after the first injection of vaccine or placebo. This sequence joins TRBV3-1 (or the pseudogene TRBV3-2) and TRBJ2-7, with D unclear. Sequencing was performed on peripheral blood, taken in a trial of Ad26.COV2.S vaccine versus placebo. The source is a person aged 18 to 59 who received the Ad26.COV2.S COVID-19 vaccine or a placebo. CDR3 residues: CASSQVTHSYEQYF. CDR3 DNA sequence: TGTGCCAGCAGCCAAGTCACCCACTCCTACGAGCAGTACTTC.